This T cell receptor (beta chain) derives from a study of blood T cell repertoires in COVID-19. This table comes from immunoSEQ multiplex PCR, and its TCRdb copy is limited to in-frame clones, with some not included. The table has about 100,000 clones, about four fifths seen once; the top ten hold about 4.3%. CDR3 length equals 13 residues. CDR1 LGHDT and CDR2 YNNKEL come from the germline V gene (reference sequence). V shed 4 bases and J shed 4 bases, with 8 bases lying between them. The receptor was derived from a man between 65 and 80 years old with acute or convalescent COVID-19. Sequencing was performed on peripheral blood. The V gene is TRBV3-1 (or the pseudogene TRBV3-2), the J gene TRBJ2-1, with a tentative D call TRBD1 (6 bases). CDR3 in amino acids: CASSRGRYNEQFF. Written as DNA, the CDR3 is TGTGCCAGCAGCCGGGGGCGGTACAATGAGCAGTTCTTC.